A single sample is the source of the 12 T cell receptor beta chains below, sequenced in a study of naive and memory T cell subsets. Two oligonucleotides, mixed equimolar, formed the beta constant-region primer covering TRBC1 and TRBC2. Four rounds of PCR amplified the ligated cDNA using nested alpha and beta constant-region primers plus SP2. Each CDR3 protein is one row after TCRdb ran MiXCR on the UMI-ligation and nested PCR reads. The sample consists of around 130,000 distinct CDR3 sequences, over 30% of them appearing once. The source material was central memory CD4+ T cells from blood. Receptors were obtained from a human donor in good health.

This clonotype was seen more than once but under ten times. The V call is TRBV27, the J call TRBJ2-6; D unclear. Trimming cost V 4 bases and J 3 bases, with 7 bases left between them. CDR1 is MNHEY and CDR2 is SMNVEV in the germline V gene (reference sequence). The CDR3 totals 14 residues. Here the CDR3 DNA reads TGTGCCAGCAGTTCCCTCGTTGGGGCCAACGTCCTGACTTTC. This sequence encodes CASSSLVGANVLTF.

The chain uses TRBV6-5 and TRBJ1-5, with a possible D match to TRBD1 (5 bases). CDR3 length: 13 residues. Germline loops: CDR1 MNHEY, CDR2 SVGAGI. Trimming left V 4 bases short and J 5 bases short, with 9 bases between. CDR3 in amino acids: CASSFDRYQPQHF. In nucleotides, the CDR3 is TGTGCCAGCAGTTTCGACAGATATCAGCCCCAGCATTTT.

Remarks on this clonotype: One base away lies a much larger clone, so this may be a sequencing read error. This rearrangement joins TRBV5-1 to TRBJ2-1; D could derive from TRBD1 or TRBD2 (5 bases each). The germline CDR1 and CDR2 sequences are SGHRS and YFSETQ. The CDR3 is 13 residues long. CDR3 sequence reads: CASSRDRVDERFF. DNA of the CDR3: TGCGCCAGCAGTCGGGACCGCGTCGATGAGCGGTTCTTC. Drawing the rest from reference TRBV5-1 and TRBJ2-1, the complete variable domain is KAGVTQTPRYLIKTRGQQVTLSCSPISGHRSVSWYQQTPGQGLQFLFEYFSETQRNKGNFPGRFSGRQFSNSRSEMNVSTLELGDSALYLCASSRDRVDERFFGPGTRLTVL.

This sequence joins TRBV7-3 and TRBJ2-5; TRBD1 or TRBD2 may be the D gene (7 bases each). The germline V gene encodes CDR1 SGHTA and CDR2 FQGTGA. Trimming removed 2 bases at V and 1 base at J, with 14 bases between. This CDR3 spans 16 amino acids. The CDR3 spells CASSLGQGGAQETQYF. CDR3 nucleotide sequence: TGTGCCAGCAGCTTAGGCCAGGGGGGGGCCCAAGAGACCCAGTACTTC.

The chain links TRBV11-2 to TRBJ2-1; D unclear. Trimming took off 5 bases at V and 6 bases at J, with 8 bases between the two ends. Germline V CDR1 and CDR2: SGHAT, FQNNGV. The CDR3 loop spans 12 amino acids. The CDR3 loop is CASSPSGNEQFF. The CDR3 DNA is TGTGCCAGCAGCCCGTCGGGCAATGAGCAGTTCTTC.

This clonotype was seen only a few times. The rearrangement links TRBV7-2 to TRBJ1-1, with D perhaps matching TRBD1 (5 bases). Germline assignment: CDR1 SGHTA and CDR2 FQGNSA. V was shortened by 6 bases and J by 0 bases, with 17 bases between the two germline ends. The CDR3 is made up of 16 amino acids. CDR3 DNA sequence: TGTGCCAGCAGGAGACGACAGAATTACATGAACACTGAAGCTTTCTTT. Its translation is CASRRRQNYMNTEAFF.

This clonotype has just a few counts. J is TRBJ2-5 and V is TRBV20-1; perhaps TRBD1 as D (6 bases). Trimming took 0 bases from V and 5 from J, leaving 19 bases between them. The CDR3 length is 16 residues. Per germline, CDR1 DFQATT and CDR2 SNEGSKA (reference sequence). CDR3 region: CSARDPRGGVLETQYF. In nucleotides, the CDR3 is TGCAGTGCTAGAGACCCGAGAGGGGGAGTGTTGGAGACCCAGTACTTC.

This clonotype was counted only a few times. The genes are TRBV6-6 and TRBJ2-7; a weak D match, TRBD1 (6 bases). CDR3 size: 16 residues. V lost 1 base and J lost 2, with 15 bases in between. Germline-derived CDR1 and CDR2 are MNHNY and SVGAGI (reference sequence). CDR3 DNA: TGTGCCAGCAGTTACTTACCCGACAGGCAGCCCTACGAGCAGTACTTC. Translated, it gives CASSYLPDRQPYEQYF.

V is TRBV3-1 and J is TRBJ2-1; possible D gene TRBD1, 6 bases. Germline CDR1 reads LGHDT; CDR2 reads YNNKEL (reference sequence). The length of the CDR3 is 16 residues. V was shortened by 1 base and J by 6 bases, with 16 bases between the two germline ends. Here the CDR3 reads CASSQGLGGWVNEQFF. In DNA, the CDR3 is TGTGCCAGCAGCCAAGGATTAGGGGGATGGGTCAATGAGCAGTTCTTC.

In nucleotides, the CDR3 is TGCAGTGCTAGAGTGCCTCCGGTAGATACGCAGTATTTT. It yields the protein CSARVPPVDTQYF. This rearrangement joins TRBV20-1 to TRBJ2-3; D ambiguous. This CDR3 region has 13 residues. The germline CDR1 and CDR2 sequences are DFQATT and SNEGSKA (reference sequence). V was trimmed by 1 base and J by 5 bases, leaving 10 bases between them.

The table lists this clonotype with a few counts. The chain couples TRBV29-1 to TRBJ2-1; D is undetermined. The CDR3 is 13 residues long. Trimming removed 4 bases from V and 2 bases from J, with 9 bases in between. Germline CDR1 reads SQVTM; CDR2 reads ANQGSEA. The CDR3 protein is CSVGTEAYNEQFF. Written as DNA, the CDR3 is TGCAGCGTTGGGACCGAAGCCTACAATGAGCAGTTCTTC.

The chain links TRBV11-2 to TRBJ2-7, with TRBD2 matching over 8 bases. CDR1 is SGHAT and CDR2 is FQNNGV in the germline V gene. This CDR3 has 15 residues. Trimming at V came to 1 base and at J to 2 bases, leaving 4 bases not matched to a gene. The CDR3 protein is CASSLVTGRAYEQYF. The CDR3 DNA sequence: TGTGCCAGCAGCTTAGTGACCGGGAGGGCCTACGAGCAGTACTTC.